The entry below gives a single TCR beta chain sequence along with its context. Its antigen is not identified. These data originate in a study of PD-1 blockade in classical Hodgkin lymphoma. Some clones are missing from TCRdb's copy, which holds only in-frame ones; the method was immunoSEQ multiplex PCR. The repertoire holds 25,000 to 35,000 clones, with about two thirds as singletons. Study observations and caveats: Relapsed/refractory patients reportedly had lower baseline diversity than newly diagnosed patients. By C4D1, CD4+ diversity increased significantly, especially in complete responders. No one has yet defined what causes the repertoire differences, which may be disease activity or prior therapy.

Brentuximab vedotin exposure varied, and every patient relapsed after autologous stem cell transplantation. The germline V gene has CDR1 SNHLY and CDR2 FYNNEI. V lost 6 bases and J lost 4, with 9 bases in between. This CDR3 has 12 residues. The chain recombines TRBV2 with TRBJ1-2, with D unresolved. The TCR sequence derives from a human donor with classical Hodgkin lymphoma. Sequences were derived from peripheral blood mononuclear cells (PBMCs), sampled before the second cycle of nivolumab. The CDR3 sequence is CASRTLRYGYTF. The CDR3 DNA reads TGTGCCAGCAGGACTCTTCGCTATGGCTACACCTTC.